These T cell receptor beta chains were read from a single sample in a study of radiotherapy plus CTLA-4 blockade in lung cancer. Clones were sequenced by immunoSEQ multiplex PCR, and TCRdb holds only the in-frame ones, with some missing. This sample has some 64,000 clones, with around 69% found just once. Sequences were derived from peripheral blood, sampled from a patient treated with radiotherapy plus ipilimumab. Source of these receptors: a human donor with non-small cell lung cancer whose response to radiotherapy plus ipilimumab could not be evaluated. Some clones in this sample may be carry-over from other donors' samples. Both conserved end residues are part of each CDR3. Each record gives: CDR3 DNA, CDR3 protein, CDR3 length, J gene, clone size, D gene, V gene. D genes are given only for firm matches. Expanded clones get a size class; other rows say once, few or many, or leave the size out.

cdr3_nt: TGCGCCAGCAGCCGACAGGGGGGACAAGAGACCCAGTACTTC
cdr3_aa: CASSRQGGQETQYF
cdr3_length: 14
j_call: TRBJ2-5
clone_size: .
d_call: TRBD1
v_call: TRBV5-1

cdr3_nt: TGCAGCGTTTTGTGGGCGGGAGATACGCAGTATTTT
cdr3_aa: CSVLWAGDTQYF
cdr3_length: 12
j_call: TRBJ2-3
clone_size: .
d_call: .
v_call: TRBV29-1

cdr3_nt: TGTGCAAGTCGCTTAGGGCTAGCGGGGGGGAGCTCCTACAATGAGCAGTTCTTC
cdr3_aa: CASRLGLAGGSSYNEQFF
cdr3_length: 18
j_call: TRBJ2-1
clone_size: .
d_call: .
v_call: TRBV12-2

cdr3_nt: TGTGCCAGCAGCTATACTAGCGGGGTAAACTCCTACGAGCAGTACTTC
cdr3_aa: CASSYTSGVNSYEQYF
cdr3_length: 16
j_call: TRBJ2-7
clone_size: .
d_call: TRBD2
v_call: TRBV7-2

cdr3_nt: TGTGCCAGCTCACCCACAGGGTTGAGAGAGACCCAGTACTTC
cdr3_aa: CASSPTGLRETQYF
cdr3_length: 14
j_call: TRBJ2-5
clone_size: once
d_call: .
v_call: TRBV18

cdr3_nt: TGTGCCAGCAGTGGGACAGGGGGACCGAACACTGAAGCTTTCTTT
cdr3_aa: CASSGTGGPNTEAFF
cdr3_length: 15
j_call: TRBJ1-1
clone_size: .
d_call: TRBD1
v_call: TRBV2

cdr3_nt: TGCGCCAGCAGCTCGGGACAGGGGGAAAACACCATATATTTT
cdr3_aa: CASSSGQGENTIYF
cdr3_length: 14
j_call: TRBJ1-3
clone_size: .
d_call: TRBD1
v_call: TRBV5-1

cdr3_nt: TGTGCCAGCAGTCCATTGGGACAGTCAACTTATGGCTACACCTTC
cdr3_aa: CASSPLGQSTYGYTF
cdr3_length: 15
j_call: TRBJ1-2
clone_size: .
d_call: TRBD1
v_call: TRBV28

cdr3_nt: TGCGCCAGCAGCCCCGCCGGGACTAGCGAGTACGAGCAGTACTTC
cdr3_aa: CASSPAGTSEYEQYF
cdr3_length: 15
j_call: TRBJ2-7
clone_size: .
d_call: TRBD2
v_call: TRBV5-1

cdr3_nt: TGTGCCAGCAGCCCCCGGACAGGGAGGGGAGAAGCTTTCTTT
cdr3_aa: CASSPRTGRGEAFF
cdr3_length: 14
j_call: TRBJ1-1
clone_size: .
d_call: TRBD1
v_call: TRBV5-8

cdr3_nt: TGCGCCAGCAGCTGGCAGGGGATCAACGGGGAGCTGTTTTTT
cdr3_aa: CASSWQGINGELFF
cdr3_length: 14
j_call: TRBJ2-2
clone_size: .
d_call: .
v_call: TRBV5-1

cdr3_nt: TGTGCCAGCAGCCCATCGGGTAACTATGGCTACACCTTC
cdr3_aa: CASSPSGNYGYTF
cdr3_length: 13
j_call: TRBJ1-2
clone_size: .
d_call: .
v_call: TRBV7-2

cdr3_nt: TGTGCCAGCAGACCCCAGGGGAACACTGAAGCTTTCTTT
cdr3_aa: CASRPQGNTEAFF
cdr3_length: 13
j_call: TRBJ1-1
clone_size: once
d_call: .
v_call: TRBV6-5

cdr3_nt: TGCAGCGTTGGGCGGGGGGGCTCGGAAGATACGCAGTATTTT
cdr3_aa: CSVGRGGSEDTQYF
cdr3_length: 14
j_call: TRBJ2-3
clone_size: few
d_call: TRBD2
v_call: TRBV29-1

cdr3_nt: TGTGCCAGCAGCTGGGAGCTATCAAATTCACCCCTCCACTTT
cdr3_aa: CASSWELSNSPLHF
cdr3_length: 14
j_call: TRBJ1-6
clone_size: .
d_call: .
v_call: TRBV11-2

cdr3_nt: TGTGCCAGCAGCCAAGACCCCCCCCAGGGGGGTGAAGCTTTCTTT
cdr3_aa: CASSQDPPQGGEAFF
cdr3_length: 15
j_call: TRBJ1-1
clone_size: once
d_call: TRBD1
v_call: TRBV4-2